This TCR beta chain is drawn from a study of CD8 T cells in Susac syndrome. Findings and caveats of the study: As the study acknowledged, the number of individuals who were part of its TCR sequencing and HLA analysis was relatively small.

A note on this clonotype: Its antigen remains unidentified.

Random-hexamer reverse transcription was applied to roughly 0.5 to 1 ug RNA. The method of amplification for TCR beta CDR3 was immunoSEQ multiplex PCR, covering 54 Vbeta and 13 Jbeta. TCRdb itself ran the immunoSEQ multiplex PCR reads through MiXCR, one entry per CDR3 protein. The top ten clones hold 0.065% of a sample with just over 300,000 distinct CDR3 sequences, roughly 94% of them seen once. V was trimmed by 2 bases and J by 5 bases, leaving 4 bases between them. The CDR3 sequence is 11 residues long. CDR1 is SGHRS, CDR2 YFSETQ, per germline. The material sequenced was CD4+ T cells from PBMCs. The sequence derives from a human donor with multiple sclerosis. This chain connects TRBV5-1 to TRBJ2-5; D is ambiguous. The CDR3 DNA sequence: TGCGCCAGCAGCTTCGGGGAGACCCAGTACTTC. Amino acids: CASSFGETQYF.